This T cell receptor beta chain was captured by sequencing in a study of cytomegalovirus exposure and HLA in healthy donors. Use of 60 Vbeta and 13 Jbeta primers characterized the PCR. Libraries were prepared by immunoSEQ multiplex PCR; TCRdb keeps only in-frame clonotypes and omits some of them. The table has over 150,000 clones, 65% to 80% seen once; the top ten hold 2.5% to 3%. The V gene's germline CDR1 is SGHDT and CDR2 YYEEEE. The CDR3 covers 16 residues. Trimming shortened V by 1 base and J by 0 bases, and 11 bases separated the two germline ends. The sequenced material came from PBMCs. This clonotype originated in a man younger than 30 in good health and CMV-seronegative. This rearrangement joins TRBV5-6 to TRBJ1-5; no reliable D call. The chain's CDR3 is CASSLYQAYSNQPQHF. Written as DNA, the CDR3 is TGTGCCAGCAGCTTGTATCAGGCCTATAGCAATCAGCCCCAGCATTTT.